This T cell receptor (beta chain) was found in a study of cytomegalovirus exposure and HLA in healthy donors. General observations from the study: Researchers reported from a later analysis that most CMV-associated TCR beta chains appeared HLA-restricted.

Germline V gene lookup returns CDR1 SNHLY and CDR2 FYNNEI. J was trimmed by 2 bases and V by 8 bases; bases with no gene match: 9. The CDR3 length is 15 residues. Primers for the PCR totalled 60 Vbeta and 13 Jbeta. Measured with immunoSEQ multiplex PCR; TCRdb has only the in-frame clones, and not every one. This sample has about 110,000 clones, with about two thirds found just once. Points on this clone: Its antigen is not known.

The donors (healthy individuals) were bone marrow donors. The genes are TRBV2 and TRBJ2-7; 10 bases fit TRBD1. Sequences were obtained from PBMCs. This receptor was obtained from a female donor in good health and CMV-seronegative. The CDR3 loop is CASGRIGQGAYEQYF. The CDR3, as DNA: TGTGCCAGCGGGAGGATTGGACAGGGGGCCTACGAGCAGTACTTC.